These 2 T cell receptor beta chains came from one sample sequenced in a study of cytomegalovirus exposure and HLA in healthy donors (dated by TCRdb to 2016 to 2017). Library preparation employed the immunoSEQ multiplex PCR assay. A mixture of 60 forward primers for TCR Vbeta segments and 13 reverse primers for TCR Jbeta segments was used in the multiplex PCR. What TCRdb holds here is the immuneACCESS table cut down to in-frame rearrangements. Part of the clones is not present; checked against another copy, under half of the missing clones reflect an unresolved V gene, and the others are unexplained. For this sample there are about 140,000 clones; approximately 72% appear just once. The ten biggest clones cover 6.5% of the sample. The sequencing input was PBMCs. These TCRs come from a woman aged 55-69 years in good health and CMV-seronegative.

This clone has more than one count but fewer than ten. The gene calls are TRBV14 and TRBJ2-1; 9 nucleotides agree with TRBD2. The CDR3 runs to 18 residues. V shed 1 base, J shed 3 bases, and the junction held 10 bases outside the gene matches. Germline V gene sequence: CDR1 SGHDN, CDR2 FVKESK. CDR3 nucleotides: TGTGCCAGCAGCCAAGGGCCTTGGAGCGGGGGGATCTACAATGAGCAGTTCTTC. Encoded protein: CASSQGPWSGGIYNEQFF.

This clone was recorded a few times. V is TRBV27 and J is TRBJ2-7; 7 positions agree with TRBD2. The CDR3 has 14 residues. The V gene end was trimmed by 0 bases and the J gene end by 7 bases; junction bases not matched to a gene: 6. Per the germline V gene, CDR1 is MNHEY and CDR2 is SMNVEV (reference sequence). The CDR3 here is CASSLSWWGGEQYF. The CDR3 coding sequence is TGTGCCAGCAGTTTATCTTGGTGGGGGGGGGAGCAGTACTTC.